The 10 T cell receptor beta chains below were found in one sample sequenced in a study of technical replicates of blood from a few donors. Produced via immunoSEQ multiplex PCR; TCRdb's table is partial and in-frame only. The data contain about 81,000 clones, approximately 96% of them singletons. The sequenced material came from T cells isolated from PBMCs. These receptor sequences come from a human donor in good health.

The sample holds one count of this clone. The rearrangement links TRBV9 to TRBJ2-3, with TRBD1 identical over 11 bases. The CDR3 has 17 residues. V dropped 4 bases and J dropped 6; count of bases not matched to a gene: 13. Germline V gene data show CDR1 as SGDLS and CDR2 as YYNGEE. The CDR3, as DNA: TGTGCCAGCAGCCCACATTCTGGACAGGGGGCACGGGATACGCAGTATTTT. As protein: CASSPHSGQGARDTQYF.

The rearrangement joins TRBV10-3 to TRBJ2-5; TRBD2 matches at 14 bases. Looked up from germline, CDR1 is ENHRY and CDR2 is SYGVKD. V shed 4 bases and J 5 bases; nucleotides not matched to a gene: 9. This CDR3 has 17 residues. CDR3 region: CAISATSGRDYEETQYF. The DNA for the CDR3 is TGTGCCATCAGTGCGACTAGCGGGAGGGACTATGAGGAGACCCAGTACTTC.

CDR3 nucleotide sequence: TGCGCCAGCAGCCAAGATGTTCGGGAGACCCAGTACTTC. It translates to CASSQDVRETQYF. V gene TRBV4-1 combines with J gene TRBJ2-5, with no clear D. The CDR3 runs to 13 residues. Germline V gene sequence: CDR1 MGHRA, CDR2 YSYEKL. Between the trimmed V and J ends, which lost 0 bases and 5 bases, there was a span of 7 bases.

The chain joins TRBV27 to TRBJ1-1; 8 nucleotides agree with TRBD1. With V trimmed by 5 bases and J by 5 bases, 4 bases remained unmatched. This CDR3 contains 13 residues. Germline V gene lookup returns CDR1 MNHEY and CDR2 SMNVEV (reference sequence). Here the CDR3 DNA reads TGTGCCAGCAGTCCCCGACAGGGGACTGAAGCTTTCTTT. Protein: CASSPRQGTEAFF.

The chain uses TRBV28 and TRBJ1-2; perhaps TRBD1 as D (5 bases). CDR3 length equals 13 residues. The germline V gene encodes CDR1 MDHEN and CDR2 SYDVKM. Trimming left V 5 bases short and J 3 bases short, with 10 bases between. This CDR3 is CASSGWGDYGYTF. DNA of the CDR3: TGTGCCAGCAGTGGTTGGGGGGACTATGGCTACACCTTC.

As regards this clone: Germline is not matched at one junction end, which may reflect a read error. The chain couples TRBV12-5 to TRBJ2-1; TRBD2 matches 11 bases. The CDR3 extends over 17 amino acids. The V gene's germline CDR1 is LGHNT and CDR2 FRNRAP. The CDR3 loop is CASALIAGGSSRNEQFF. In DNA form, the CDR3 reads TGTGCTAGTGCTTTGATAGCGGGGGGGTCAAGCAGGAATGAGCAGTTCTTC. Complete variable domain (other parts from reference TRBV12-5 and TRBJ2-1): DARVTQTPRHKVTEMGQEVTMRCQPILGHNTVFWYRQTMMQGLELLAYFRNRAPLDDSGMPKDRFSAEMPDATLATLKIQPSEPRDSAVYFCASALIAGGSSRNEQFFGPGTRLTVL.

This chain uses TRBV9 with TRBJ2-7; 7 nucleotides match TRBD1. The CDR3 sequence is 16 residues long. V shed 4 bases, J shed 4 bases, and the junction held 14 bases outside the gene matches. Looked up from germline, CDR1 is SGDLS and CDR2 is YYNGEE. The CDR3 here is CASSPRDSRGLYEQYF. The CDR3 nucleotides are TGTGCCAGCAGCCCACGGGACAGCCGAGGCCTTTACGAGCAGTACTTC.

The V gene is TRBV6-1, the J gene TRBJ1-1, with 7 bases lining up with TRBD1. V lost 0 bases, J lost 1 base, and 2 bases stayed unmatched. Germline loops: CDR1 MNHNS, CDR2 SASEGT. This CDR3 has 15 amino acids. The CDR3 here is CASSEAPGGNTEAFF. As DNA, the CDR3 is TGTGCCAGCAGTGAAGCCCCAGGGGGGAACACTGAAGCTTTCTTT.

The chain employs TRBV11-3 and TRBJ2-2, with D tentatively TRBD2 (6 bases). CDR3 size: 16 residues. The germline gives CDR1 SGHNT, CDR2 YENEEA. V was shortened by 0 bases and J by 4 bases, with 12 bases between the two germline ends. The DNA for the CDR3 is TGTGCCAGCAGCTTAGATGCAGCGGGCTTCACCGGGGAGCTGTTTTTT. It specifies CASSLDAAGFTGELFF. The complete variable domain, with remaining parts taken from reference TRBV11-3 and TRBJ2-2, reads EAGVVQSPRYKIIEKKQPVAFWCNPISGHNTLYWYLQNLGQGPELLIRYENEEAVDDSQLPKDRFSAERLKGVDSTLKIQPAELGDSAVYLCASSLDAAGFTGELFFGEGSRLTVL.

V gene TRBV29-1 combines with J gene TRBJ2-2; TRBD1 agrees at 9 bases. The germline gives CDR1 SQVTM, CDR2 ANQGSEA. The CDR3 is 14 residues long. V shed 4 bases, J shed 2 bases, and the junction held 2 bases outside the gene matches. CDR3 sequence reads: CSVGDRANTGELFF. The CDR3 DNA sequence: TGCAGCGTTGGGGACAGGGCAAACACCGGGGAGCTGTTTTTT.